This T cell receptor beta chain was found in a study of shared clonotypes between healthy human individuals. Study as a whole: Donor ages ranged 18 to 49 years: two women, a few men. CD4 naive and memory got three plates each, CD8 naive two, CD8 memory one.

On this clone: Its antigen remains unidentified.

Study-wide results and caveats: Among non-shared clonotypes, generation probabilities were lower than among those shared by all four donors. In several donors, about 5% of naive CD4 clonotypes appeared in common.

TCRdb keeps only in-frame clones here, not all; method: immunoSEQ multiplex PCR. Here the sample spans roughly 500,000 clones, about 96% being singletons. Looked up from germline, CDR1 is SNHLY and CDR2 is FYNNEI. This CDR3 contains 13 residues. V lost 11 bases to trimming and J lost 8 bases; unmatched junction nucleotides: 13. The chain recombines TRBV2 with TRBJ2-3, with TRBD2 identical over 7 bases. Sample: naive CD4+ T cells sorted from blood. The subset: CD45RA+ positively selected. The TCR comes from a woman aged 25 to 39 in good health. CDR3 sequence: CAPRRAGEGTQYF. The CDR3, as DNA: TGTGCCCCCAGGCGGGCGGGAGAGGGTACGCAGTATTTT.